Below, 27 T cell receptor beta chains from the same sample are listed, as sequenced in a study of beta chain features in type 1 diabetes. Expressed TCRB transcripts were sequenced after all isolated RNA was converted to cDNA. Only in-frame clones appear in the TCRdb table, and some are missing; sequencing was by immunoSEQ multiplex PCR. The table records about 300,000 clones, about 8% of them present only once. Material for sequencing was central memory CD4+ T cells from blood. These receptors came from a woman between 18 and 29 years old in good health.

The rearrangement uses TRBV30 and TRBJ1-1; maybe TRBD1 (6 bases). CDR3 length: 14 residues. Germline CDR1 and CDR2: GTSNPN and SVGIG (reference sequence). V lost 5 bases and J lost 0, with 13 bases in between. The CDR3 is CAWAKQGMNTEAFF. The CDR3 bases are TGTGCCTGGGCGAAACAGGGCATGAACACTGAAGCTTTCTTT. The variable domain in full, completed from reference TRBV30 and TRBJ1-1, reads SQTIHQWPATLVQPVGSPLSLECTVEGTSNPNLYWYRQAAGRGLQLLFYSVGIGQISSEVPQNLSASRPQDRQFILSSKKLLLSDSGFYLCAWAKQGMNTEAFFGQGTRLTVV.

J is TRBJ1-2 and V is TRBV7-2, with 8 bases lining up with TRBD1. Unmatched junction bases numbered 8, after V lost 7 bases and J lost 4 bases. CDR3 length: 14 residues. The germline V gene encodes CDR1 SGHTA and CDR2 FQGNSA. CDR3 protein: CASTSRGQVYGYTF. The DNA for the CDR3 is TGTGCCAGCACCTCCAGGGGGCAGGTCTATGGCTACACCTTC.

This clone was found a few times. The chain carries TRBV11-1 and TRBJ1-1, with D maybe TRBD1 (5 bases). The CDR3 sequence is 14 residues long. Per the germline V gene, CDR1 is SGHAT and CDR2 is FQDESV (reference sequence). V was trimmed by 3 bases and J by 0 bases, leaving 8 bases between them. CDR3 sequence: CASSLDILNTEAFF. The CDR3 nucleotides read TGTGCCAGCAGCTTGGACATCTTGAACACTGAAGCTTTCTTT. The full variable domain, completed using reference TRBV11-1 and TRBJ1-1, is EAEVAQSPRYKITEKSQAVAFWCDPISGHATLYWYRQILGQGPELLVQFQDESVVDDSQLPKDRFSAERLKGVDSTLKIQPAELGDSAMYLCASSLDILNTEAFFGQGTRLTVV.

The table lists this clone with a few counts. This chain's CDR3 is CASSSGQGTMNSPLHF. In DNA, the CDR3 is TGCGCCAGCAGCAGCGGACAGGGGACAATGAATTCACCCCTCCACTTT. This chain links TRBV5-1 with TRBJ1-6; 9 bases line up with TRBD1. Per germline, CDR1 SGHRS and CDR2 YFSETQ. V dropped 4 bases and J dropped 7; count of bases not matched to a gene: 9. This CDR3 is built from 16 residues.

This clone was counted between two and nine times. This rearrangement joins TRBV5-1 to TRBJ2-1; no definite D call. The CDR3 contains 15 residues. The ends were cut back, 7 bases at V and 0 bases at J, with 14 bases in the middle. Looked up from germline, CDR1 is SGHRS and CDR2 is YFSETQ. This CDR3 is CASDEGSSSYNEQFF. The CDR3 bases are TGCGCCAGCGACGAAGGCAGCAGCTCCTACAATGAGCAGTTCTTC.

This clone was recorded a few times. CDR3 loop: CASSDGTTGSTDTQYF. The CDR3 DNA reads TGTGCCAGCAGCGATGGGACGACCGGAAGCACAGATACGCAGTATTTT. This chain joins TRBV5-4 and TRBJ2-3; D is possibly TRBD1 or TRBD2 (5 bases each). Germline CDR1 reads SGHNT; CDR2 reads YYREEE (reference sequence). V was cut by 4 bases and J by 0 bases, with 15 bases left in between. The CDR3 sequence is 16 residues long. Drawing the rest from reference TRBV5-4 and TRBJ2-3, the complete variable domain is ETGVTQSPTHLIKTRGQQVTLRCSSQSGHNTVSWYQQALGQGPQFIFQYYREEENGRGNFPPRFSGLQFPNYSSELNVNALELDDSALYLCASSDGTTGSTDTQYFGPGTRLTVL.

The chain is built from TRBV5-6 and TRBJ2-7; D uncertain. V was trimmed by 3 bases and J by 9 bases, leaving 13 bases between them. The germline V gene has CDR1 SGHDT and CDR2 YYEEEE. The CDR3 consists of 12 residues. CDR3 protein: CASSSPGGGQYV. CDR3 bases: TGTGCCAGCAGCTCCCCTGGTGGCGGGCAGTACGTC.

The rearrangement uses TRBV7-9 and TRBJ2-5; D uncertain. V lost 4 bases, J lost 6 bases, and 9 bases lay in between. CDR3 size: 12 residues. The V gene's germline CDR1 is SEHNR and CDR2 FQNEAQ (reference sequence). The CDR3 protein is CASSSSAKTQYF. The CDR3 bases are TGTGCCAGCAGCTCTTCCGCCAAGACCCAGTACTTC. The whole variable domain, remainder taken from reference TRBV7-9 and TRBJ2-5, is DTGVSQNPRHKITKRGQNVTFRCDPISEHNRLYWYRQTLGQGPEFLTYFQNEAQLEKSRLLSDRFSAERPKGSFSTLEIQRTEQGDSAMYLCASSSSAKTQYFGPGTRLLVL.

V and J are TRBV7-2 and TRBJ2-5, with no clear D. V gave up 5 bases and J gave up 5 bases, with 18 bases separating them. Germline values: CDR1 SGHTA, CDR2 FQGNSA. The CDR3 is 15 amino acids. In DNA form, the CDR3 reads TGTGCCAGCAGCGTCCTACAGCTCTATACGGAGACCCAGTACTTC. Translating it yields CASSVLQLYTETQYF.

The chain joins TRBV28 to TRBJ1-6; no reliable D call. The CDR3 loop spans 13 amino acids. Trimming removed 6 bases from V and 6 bases from J, with 9 bases in between. CDR1 is MDHEN, CDR2 SYDVKM, per germline. The CDR3 reads CASRVGVNSPLHF. Here the CDR3 DNA reads TGTGCCAGCAGGGTAGGCGTTAATTCACCCCTCCACTTT.

This chain joins TRBV7-9 and TRBJ2-1; D perhaps matches TRBD1 (6 bases). The length of the CDR3 is 14 residues. Germline V gene sequence: CDR1 SEHNR, CDR2 FQNEAQ (reference sequence). V lost 1 base, J lost 7 bases, and 11 bases lay in between. The CDR3 protein is CASSLGGRGNEQFF. In DNA form, the CDR3 reads TGTGCCAGCAGCTTAGGCGGCAGGGGAAATGAGCAGTTCTTC.

This clone was seen only a few times. J is TRBJ2-7 and V is TRBV4-2, with 7 bases matching TRBD2. Germline CDR1 reads LGHNA; CDR2 reads YNFKEQ. The V and J ends lost 0 bases and 2 bases, in that order; junction bases with no gene match: 16. The CDR3 runs to 19 residues. In DNA, the CDR3 is TGTGCCAGCAGCCAAGAATCGGGTGGTCGGGGGGAAAGGACCTACGAGCAGTACTTC. The encoded protein is CASSQESGGRGERTYEQYF.

This clone was detected a few times. The gene calls are TRBV30 and TRBJ2-7; 9 nucleotides align to TRBD2. Trimming removed 4 bases from V and 3 bases from J; junction bases left unmatched: 7. CDR1 and CDR2 (germline): GTSNPN, SVGIG (reference sequence). The length of the CDR3 is 14 residues. CDR3 coding DNA: TGTGCCTGGAACCAAGGACTAGCGTACTACGAGCAGTACTTC. Translating gives CAWNQGLAYYEQYF.

There are a few counts of this clone. The V and J genes are TRBV7-2 and TRBJ2-3; weak D call: TRBD1 (6 bases). Trimming left V 3 bases short and J 1 base short, with 8 bases between. The CDR3 runs 14 residues. Per the germline V gene, CDR1 is SGHTA and CDR2 is FQGNSA. The DNA of the CDR3 is TGTGCCAGCAGCTTGGACAGTCGCACAGATACGCAGTATTTT. This gives the protein CASSLDSRTDTQYF.

The sample holds a few counts of this clone. V and J are TRBV6-4 and TRBJ2-2; the match to TRBD2 covers 7 bases. Germline CDR1 and CDR2: MRHNA and SNTAGT. The CDR3 loop spans 14 amino acids. V lost 7 bases and J lost 0; bases outside the gene matches: 2. The CDR3 loop reads CASKRGANTGELFF. DNA of the CDR3: TGTGCCAGCAAGCGGGGAGCGAACACCGGGGAGCTGTTTTTT.

This rearrangement joins TRBV30 to TRBJ1-5, with D possibly being TRBD1 (5 bases). The CDR3 extends over 14 amino acids. CDR1 GTSNPN and CDR2 SVGIG come from the germline V gene (reference sequence). V lost 3 bases to trimming and J lost 10 bases, with 19 bases between them. The CDR3 reads CAWSAARGTRPQHF. CDR3 nucleotides: TGTGCCTGGAGCGCGGCCCGGGGCACTCGACCCCAGCATTTT.

This clone was recorded a few times. This chain joins TRBV18 and TRBJ1-2; the D is unclear. This CDR3 comprises 12 residues. Germline loops: CDR1 KGHSH, CDR2 LQKENI. Trimming pared 0 bases from V and 7 bases from J, leaving 6 bases between. The CDR3 DNA reads TGTGCCAGCTCACCACCGGGTCTTGGCTACACCTTC. Translation gives CASSPPGLGYTF.

V is TRBV18 and J is TRBJ2-1, with D perhaps given as TRBD1 or TRBD2 (5 bases each). The V end lost 0 bases, the J end lost 0 bases, and 9 bases lay between the germline ends. From germline, CDR1 is KGHSH and CDR2 LQKENI. The CDR3 length is 16 residues. The CDR3 DNA is TGTGCCAGCTCACCACCGGGACCGAACTCCTACAATGAGCAGTTCTTC. Amino acid sequence: CASSPPGPNSYNEQFF.

In its sample, this clone was seen a few times. The chain combines TRBV2 with TRBJ2-3, with unresolved D. Germline V gene lookup returns CDR1 SNHLY and CDR2 FYNNEI. V was cut by 5 bases and J by 6 bases, with 6 bases left in between. The CDR3 consists of 11 residues. Here the CDR3 reads CASSWVDTQYF. The CDR3 DNA is TGTGCCAGCAGTTGGGTGGATACGCAGTATTTT. Full variable domain (outside the CDR3, taken from reference TRBV2 and TRBJ2-3): EPEVTQTPSHQVTQMGQEVILRCVPISNHLYFYWYRQILGQKVEFLVSFYNNEISEKSEIFDDQFSVERPDGSNFTLKIRSTKLEDSAMYFCASSWVDTQYFGPGTRLTVL.

This clone was seen only a few times. The genes are TRBV28 and TRBJ1-5; maybe TRBD1 (6 bases). Germline lookup yields CDR1 MDHEN and CDR2 SYDVKM. This CDR3 has 15 residues. Trimming took 5 bases from V and 5 from J, leaving 16 bases between them. The CDR3 sequence is CASSLATGRHQPQHF. The CDR3 DNA follows: TGTGCCAGCAGTCTCGCGACAGGACGGCATCAGCCCCAGCATTTT.

The chain combines TRBV7-9 with TRBJ2-7; possibly TRBD1 for D (5 bases). This CDR3 region has 11 residues. Trimming shortened V by 5 bases and J by 10 bases, and 12 bases separated the two germline ends. The germline V gene has CDR1 SEHNR and CDR2 FQNEAQ (reference sequence). CDR3 protein: CASSLYQGQYF. CDR3 DNA: TGTGCCAGCAGCCTTTATCAGGGTCAGTACTTC.

The chain's CDR3 is CASWTVKGSDTQYF. CDR3 sequence (DNA): TGTGCCAGCTGGACCGTGAAAGGGTCAGATACGCAGTATTTT. The V call is TRBV7-9, the J call TRBJ2-3; D not certain. V lost 8 bases to trimming and J lost 4 bases, with 16 bases between them. The V gene's germline CDR1 is SEHNR and CDR2 FQNEAQ (reference sequence). CDR3 length equals 14 residues.

The sample holds a few counts of this clone. The rearrangement links TRBV7-3 to TRBJ2-1; D is possibly TRBD2 (6 bases). The CDR3 length is 16 residues. Germline assignment: CDR1 SGHTA and CDR2 FQGTGA. V lost 1 base to trimming and J lost 2 bases, with 12 bases between them. CDR3: CASSLMGGVTYNEQFF. CDR3 nucleotide sequence: TGTGCCAGCAGCTTAATGGGCGGGGTGACCTACAATGAGCAGTTCTTC.

Remarks on this clone: Other DNA sequences from this sample encode an identical CDR3 as well. The rearrangement links TRBV7-9 to TRBJ2-5; no clear D. CDR3 length: 13 amino acids. Deletions cut 4 bases from V and 5 bases from J, with 11 bases between. The germline V gene has CDR1 SEHNR and CDR2 FQNEAQ (reference sequence). The DNA of the CDR3 is TGTGCCAGCAGCTCCTCCGGAGCGGAGACCCAGTACTTC. It codes for CASSSSGAETQYF.

This sequence joins TRBV6-1 and TRBJ2-7; 7 nucleotides line up with TRBD2. The trim removed 10 bases at V and 0 bases at J, leaving 9 bases unmatched. The germline V gene has CDR1 MNHNS and CDR2 SASEGT. This CDR3 comprises 14 residues. The CDR3 is CAIESSGYSYEQYF. The CDR3 DNA reads TGTGCCATCGAAAGTAGCGGGTACTCCTACGAGCAGTACTTC.

Only a few counts were recorded for this clone. The gene calls are TRBV23-1 and TRBJ1-1; 7 bases agree with TRBD1. TRBV23-1 is an ORF, and what it does is uncertain. This CDR3 is built from 16 residues. V lost 4 bases and J lost 4; bases outside the gene matches: 12. In DNA, the CDR3 is TGCGCCAGCAGTCTAAACATAACAGGGGAATTCACTGAAGCTTTCTTT. Translated: CASSLNITGEFTEAFF.

The CDR3 protein is CASRWDYGTDTQYF. The CDR3 DNA reads as TGTGCCAGCCGATGGGACTACGGGACAGATACGCAGTATTTT. The gene calls are TRBV2 and TRBJ2-3; 7 bases agree with TRBD2. This CDR3 spans 14 amino acids. Germline trimming cut 8 bases from V and 3 bases from J; bases unmatched to any gene: 8. CDR1 SNHLY and CDR2 FYNNEI come from the germline V gene.